This T cell receptor beta chain was identified in a study of metastatic and nonmetastatic thyroid tumors. Study details: Blood and tumor or nodule tissue repertoires from malignant and benign thyroid patients were compared.

Ten or more counts support this clone. Its specificity is unknown. Between the trimmed V and J ends, which lost 5 bases and 0 bases, there was a span of 14 bases. Germline CDR1 reads SGHAT; CDR2 reads FQNNGV. This CDR3 is 17 amino acids long. No treatment had been given to any patient before thyroid surgery. Per the original data handling: The study's classifier, a distant-metastasis tool for papillary thyroid cancer, was built using CDR3 differences across clinicopathological groups. Using MiXCR, TCRdb re-called clones from the PCR reads. The V and J calls follow TCRdb's processing rather than the paper's. The sample shows more than 85,000 clones, 8% to 9.5% of them seen only once. Study observations and caveats: Reported TCR beta diversity, measured in blood and tumor, was significantly higher for malignant thyroid tumors than for benign nodules.

The sequence came from a female donor with papillary thyroid cancer or a benign thyroid nodule (not recorded which). Some clones in this sample may be carry-over from other donors' samples. V and J are TRBV11-2 and TRBJ2-6, with no clear D. Sequencing was done on a sample of blood. CDR3 loop: CASSPDPSYSGANVLTF. The DNA of the CDR3 is TGTGCCAGCAGCCCAGACCCCTCTTACTCTGGGGCCAACGTCCTGACTTTC.